The clone carrying this TCR beta chain was found a few times. Its specificity is unknown. Both 60 Vbeta primers and 13 Jbeta primers went into the PCR. Sequencing used immunoSEQ multiplex PCR; TCRdb keeps in-frame clones, though not all of them. This sample has about 250,000 clones, with around 80% found just once. This CDR3 comprises 15 residues. The germline V gene has CDR1 MNHNS and CDR2 SASEGT. V shed 7 bases and J shed 6 bases, with 19 bases lying between them. The sample belongs to a study of cytomegalovirus exposure and HLA in healthy donors. Overall study context: As an earlier analysis found, 180 million or so T cells yielded about 120 million unique TCR beta sequences.

Findings and limits, study-wide: A prior analysis recorded that most TCR beta V segments were productive about 87% or about 30% of the time. Most CMV-associated TCR beta chains appeared HLA-restricted in a later analysis.

This receptor was obtained from a girl aged 2-10 years in good health and CMV-seronegative. J is TRBJ2-1 and V is TRBV6-1, with a possible D match to TRBD2 (6 bases). Sequenced input: PBMCs. The CDR3 loop is CASNPPSGATNEQFF. The CDR3 region has the DNA TGTGCCAGCAATCCCCCGTCGGGAGCAACCAATGAGCAGTTCTTC.